This T cell receptor (beta chain) was captured in a study of cytomegalovirus exposure and HLA in healthy donors (dated by TCRdb to 2017 to 2019). With regard to the full study: According to a later analysis, one platform produced both the 100 to 150 validation repertoires and the 730 or so repertoires of the first cohort. The study was designed to test whether signatures of past pathogen exposure could be identified by cataloging public T cell receptors. High-throughput TCR immunosequencing, statistical association of individual TCRs with disease status, and machine learning were combined to predict cytomegalovirus infection status. In addition to the first cohort of roughly 700 subjects, a separate validation cohort of approximately 120 different subjects was used. The research as a whole found: A later analysis lacked HLA typing for the validation cohort, so it scored co-occurrence in that cohort across all 120 repertoires. It was suggested by the authors that the approach could potentially be generalized to other disease states and immunological phenotypes. The classifier was reported to diagnose cytomegalovirus status with high specificity and sensitivity in both the original and validation cohorts. A few of the identified cytomegalovirus-associated TCR beta chains were confirmed in vitro to be specific for cytomegalovirus antigens. While some public TCRs were present in many individuals, most TCR sequences turned up only very rarely across donors. In the study, about 150 TCR beta chains were listed as associated with cytomegalovirus. A later analysis found that TCRs clustered in the first cohort also tended to co-occur in the roughly 120 validation repertoires, with 94% of cluster scores above 0.

Preparation of the library involved the immunoSEQ multiplex PCR assay. The study's own analysis went as follows. A statistical classification framework was built for diagnosing cytomegalovirus status from the catalog of TCR beta chain sequences. TCRdb mirrors the immuneACCESS table, restricted to in-frame sequences. Some clones are absent from its copies; in checked studies, under half trace to an unresolved V gene, and the reason for the others is unknown. The V and J calls and clone size were taken over from that table, and D and trimming were inferred from the DNA. Across this sample there are more than 200,000 clones, with 90% seen only once. Approximately 3.1% of the sample comes from the top ten. Donors formed part of the validation cohort, which comprised over a hundred subjects and was distinct from the first cohort of over 500 subjects. The CDR3 numbers 15 residues from cysteine through phenylalanine. Just CDR3 DNA is preserved here, 45 bases in frame from base 1. The germline V gene yields MGHDK for CDR1 and SYGVNS for CDR2. The germline ends are 16 bases apart after V is trimmed by 3 bases and J by 5 bases.

With respect to this clone: This receptor's antigen is unknown. Base qualities are not provided; no much larger clone lies one nucleotide away.

Sequenced: PBMCs. The chain uses TRBV25-1 and TRBJ2-5, with TRBD2 tentatively as D gene (6 bases match). This sequence was found in a woman in her 30s in good health and CMV-seronegative. The CDR3 region has the sequence CASSDRKGRSETQYF. At the DNA level, the sequence is TGTGCCAGCAGTGATAGGAAGGGGAGGAGCGAGACCCAGTACTTC.